The clone carrying this TCR beta chain was detected a few times. Its specificity is not known. V was clipped by 1 base and J by 10 bases, with 22 bases between them. Germline values: CDR1 SEHNR, CDR2 FQNEAQ (reference sequence). There are 16 residues in the CDR3. This sample is part of a study of blood T cells in healthy people across ages. A second PCR of roughly 7 to 11 cycles used a sample-barcoded 5' primer and a J-beta primer mix. A single record per CDR3 protein comes from TCRdb applying MiXCR to the 5' RACE reads. The sample holds 500,000 to 550,000 distinct CDR3 sequences, under 30% seen once. Study observations and caveats: Higher diversity and more naive CD4+ cells were features of long-lived donors, compared to aged donors. Expanded clonotype changes were possibly confounded by unknown donor CMV status. Diversity estimated from one million T cells was considered an underestimate.

The sample also formed part of further work on T cells of mothers and their children.

The gene calls are TRBV7-9 and TRBJ2-5, with D hard to call. The TCR sequence derives from a boy aged 5-17 years in good health. Sequencing used blood. The CDR3, as DNA: TGTGCCAGCAGCTTAGTGGAAGGGATTTCCTCGGAAGACCAGTACTTC. This gives the protein CASSLVEGISSEDQYF.